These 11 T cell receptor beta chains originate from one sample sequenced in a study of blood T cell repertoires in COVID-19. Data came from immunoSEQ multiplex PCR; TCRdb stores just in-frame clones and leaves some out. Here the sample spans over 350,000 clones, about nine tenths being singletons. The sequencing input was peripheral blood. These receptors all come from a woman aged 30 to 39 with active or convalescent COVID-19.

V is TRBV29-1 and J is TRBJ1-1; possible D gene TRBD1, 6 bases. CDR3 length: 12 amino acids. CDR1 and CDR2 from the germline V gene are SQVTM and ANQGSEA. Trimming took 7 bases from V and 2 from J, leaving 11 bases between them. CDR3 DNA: TGCAGCGCTCTACAGGGTAACACTGAAGCTTTCTTT. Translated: CSALQGNTEAFF. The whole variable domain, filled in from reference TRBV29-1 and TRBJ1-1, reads SAVISQKPSRDICQRGTSLTIQCQVDSQVTMMFWYRQQPGQSLTLIATANQGSEATYESGFVIDKFPISRPNLTFSTLTVSNMSPEDSSIYLCSALQGNTEAFFGQGTRLTVV.

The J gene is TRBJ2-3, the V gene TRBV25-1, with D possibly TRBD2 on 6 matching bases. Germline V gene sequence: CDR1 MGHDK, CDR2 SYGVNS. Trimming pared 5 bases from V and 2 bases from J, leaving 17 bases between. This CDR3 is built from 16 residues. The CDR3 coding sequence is TGTGCCAGCAGTATGATATGGGGGGAGGACACAGATACGCAGTATTTT. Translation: CASSMIWGEDTDTQYF.

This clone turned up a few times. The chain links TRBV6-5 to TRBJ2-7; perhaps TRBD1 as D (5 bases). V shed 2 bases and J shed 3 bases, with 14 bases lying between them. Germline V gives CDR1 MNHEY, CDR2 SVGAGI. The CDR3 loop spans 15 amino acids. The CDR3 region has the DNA TGTGCCAGCAGTTACGATGGGGCGCCGTACTACGAGCAGTACTTC. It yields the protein CASSYDGAPYYEQYF.

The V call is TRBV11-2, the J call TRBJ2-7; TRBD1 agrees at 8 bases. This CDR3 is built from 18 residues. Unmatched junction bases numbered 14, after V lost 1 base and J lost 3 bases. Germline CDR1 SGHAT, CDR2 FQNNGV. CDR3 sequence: CASSLGLSLPGQDYEQYF. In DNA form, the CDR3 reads TGTGCCAGCAGCTTAGGACTCTCTCTTCCGGGACAGGACTACGAGCAGTACTTC.

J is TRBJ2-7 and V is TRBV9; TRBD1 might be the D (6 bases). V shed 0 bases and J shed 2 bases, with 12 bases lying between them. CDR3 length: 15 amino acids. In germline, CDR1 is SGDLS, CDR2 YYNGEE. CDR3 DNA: TGTGCCAGCAGCGTAGGGGACACCGTAACCTACGAGCAGTACTTC. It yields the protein CASSVGDTVTYEQYF.

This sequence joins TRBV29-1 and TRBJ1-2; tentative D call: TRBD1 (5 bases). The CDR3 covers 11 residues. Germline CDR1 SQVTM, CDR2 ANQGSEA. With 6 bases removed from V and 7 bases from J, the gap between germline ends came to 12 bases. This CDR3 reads CSVQDSGGYTF. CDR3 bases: TGCAGCGTCCAAGACAGTGGTGGCTACACCTTC.

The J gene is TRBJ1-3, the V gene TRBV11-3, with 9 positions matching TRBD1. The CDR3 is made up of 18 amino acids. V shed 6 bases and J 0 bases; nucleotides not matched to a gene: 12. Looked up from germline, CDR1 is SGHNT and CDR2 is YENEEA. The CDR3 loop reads CASRTGQGYSDSGNTIYF. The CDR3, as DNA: TGTGCCAGCAGGACGGGACAGGGTTACTCGGACTCTGGAAACACCATATATTTT.

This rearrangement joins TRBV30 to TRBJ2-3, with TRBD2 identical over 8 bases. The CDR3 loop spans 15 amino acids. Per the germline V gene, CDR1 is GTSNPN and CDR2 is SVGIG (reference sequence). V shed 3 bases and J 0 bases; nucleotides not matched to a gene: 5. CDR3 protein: CAWRERLASTDTQYF. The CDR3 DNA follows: TGTGCCTGGAGGGAACGACTAGCGAGCACAGATACGCAGTATTTT.

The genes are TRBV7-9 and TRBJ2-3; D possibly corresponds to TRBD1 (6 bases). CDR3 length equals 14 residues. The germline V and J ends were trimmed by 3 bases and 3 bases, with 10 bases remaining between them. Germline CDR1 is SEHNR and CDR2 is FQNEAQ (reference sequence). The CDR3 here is CASSFQGWTDTQYF. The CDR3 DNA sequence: TGTGCCAGCAGCTTTCAGGGGTGGACAGATACGCAGTATTTT. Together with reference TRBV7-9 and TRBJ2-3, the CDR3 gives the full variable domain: DTGVSQNPRHKITKRGQNVTFRCDPISEHNRLYWYRQTLGQGPEFLTYFQNEAQLEKSRLLSDRFSAERPKGSFSTLEIQRTEQGDSAMYLCASSFQGWTDTQYFGPGTRLTVL.

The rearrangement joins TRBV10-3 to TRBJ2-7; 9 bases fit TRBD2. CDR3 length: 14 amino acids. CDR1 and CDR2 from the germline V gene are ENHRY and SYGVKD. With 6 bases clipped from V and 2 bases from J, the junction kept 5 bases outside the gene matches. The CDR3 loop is CAIRPGLATYEQYF. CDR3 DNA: TGTGCCATCAGACCCGGACTAGCGACCTACGAGCAGTACTTC.

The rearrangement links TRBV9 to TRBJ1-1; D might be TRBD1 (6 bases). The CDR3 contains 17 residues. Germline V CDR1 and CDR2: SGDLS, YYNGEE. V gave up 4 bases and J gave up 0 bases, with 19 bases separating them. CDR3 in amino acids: CASSLSGTMGMNTEAFF. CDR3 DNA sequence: TGTGCCAGCAGCCTTTCCGGGACAATGGGGATGAACACTGAAGCTTTCTTT.